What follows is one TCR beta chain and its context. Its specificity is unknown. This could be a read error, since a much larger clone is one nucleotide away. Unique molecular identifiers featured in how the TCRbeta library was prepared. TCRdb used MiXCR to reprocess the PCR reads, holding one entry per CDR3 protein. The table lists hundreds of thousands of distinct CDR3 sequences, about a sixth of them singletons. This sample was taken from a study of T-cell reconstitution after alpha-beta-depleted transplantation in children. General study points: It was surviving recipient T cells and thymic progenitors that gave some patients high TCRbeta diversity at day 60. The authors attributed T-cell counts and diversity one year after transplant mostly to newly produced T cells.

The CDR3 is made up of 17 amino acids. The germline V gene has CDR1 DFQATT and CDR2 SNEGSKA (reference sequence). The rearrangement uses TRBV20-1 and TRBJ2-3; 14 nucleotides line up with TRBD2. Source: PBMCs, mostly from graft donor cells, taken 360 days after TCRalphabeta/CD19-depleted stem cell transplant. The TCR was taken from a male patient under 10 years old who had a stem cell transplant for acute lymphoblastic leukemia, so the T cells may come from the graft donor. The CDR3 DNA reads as TGCTGTGCTACCGGGACTAGCGGGAGATGGAAGACAGATACGCAGTATTTT. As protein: CCATGTSGRWKTDTQYF.